This TCR beta chain was obtained from a study of immune cell composition in non-small cell lung cancer. TCRdb keeps only in-frame clones here, not all; method: immunoSEQ multiplex PCR. The repertoire holds roughly 2,500 clones, with 73% as singletons. Normal lung was sampled as far from the tumour as possible, at least 3 cm. Trimming shortened V by 2 bases and J by 7 bases, and 6 bases separated the two germline ends. The germline V gene has CDR1 SGDLS and CDR2 YYNGEE. The CDR3 has 12 residues. The data were also submitted as part of a second study, on CD4 T cells in lung cancer.

This chain links TRBV9 with TRBJ2-2; D is possibly TRBD2 (6 bases). The sequence derives from a human donor with non-small cell lung cancer. The specimen sequenced was non-adjacent lung tissue. This CDR3 reads CASSVGGGELFF. For the CDR3, the DNA is TGTGCCAGCAGCGTCGGGGGCGGGGAGCTGTTTTTT.